These 17 T cell receptor beta chains share one sample of origin, sequenced in a study of blood T cells in healthy people across ages. With a J-beta primer mix and a sample-barcoded 5' primer, a second PCR ran about 6 to 11 cycles. TCRdb recomputed calls from the 5' RACE reads with MiXCR, one row per CDR3 protein. The data contain 1.5 million to 2 million distinct CDR3 sequences, about 50% of them singletons. Sequenced material: blood. These receptors all come from a woman in her 40s in good health.

Only a few counts were recorded for this clonotype. The chain couples TRBV9 to TRBJ2-1, with 11 bases that match TRBD2. The V and J ends lost 4 bases and 9 bases, in that order; junction bases with no gene match: 6. Germline assignment: CDR1 SGDLS and CDR2 YYNGEE. There are 14 residues in the CDR3. The CDR3 is CASSLEGLAAEQFF. The CDR3 DNA is TGTGCCAGCAGCCTCGAGGGACTAGCGGCTGAGCAGTTCTTC.

Comments on this clonotype: This sequence may be a read error, since a much larger clone differs from it by one base. This sequence joins TRBV12-3 or TRBV12-4 and TRBJ2-5, with D unresolved. CDR3 length: 11 residues. V was shortened by 6 bases and J by 11 bases, with 13 bases between the two germline ends. The CDR3 sequence: CASSPKMEQYF. CDR3 in DNA: TGTGCCAGCAGCCCCAAAATGGAGCAGTACTTC.

In its sample, this clonotype was seen many times. This rearrangement joins TRBV7-2 to TRBJ2-3; D unclear. CDR3 size: 15 residues. The germline gives CDR1 SGHTA, CDR2 FQGNSA. V was pared by 5 bases and J by 0 bases, with 12 bases between. The CDR3 DNA reads as TGTGCCAGCAGCCCCCTTAGCAGTAGCACAGATACGCAGTATTTT. It is translated as CASSPLSSSTDTQYF.

J is TRBJ2-5 and V is TRBV20-1; maybe TRBD1 (5 bases). Germline CDR1 is DFQATT and CDR2 is SNEGSKA (reference sequence). Trimming left V 0 bases short and J 5 bases short, with 13 bases between. The CDR3 spans 14 residues. The CDR3 here is CSARDRGRSETQYF. CDR3 in DNA: TGCAGTGCTAGAGATAGGGGTAGAAGCGAGACCCAGTACTTC.

This rearrangement joins TRBV3-1 to TRBJ2-5; perhaps TRBD1 as D (5 bases). CDR3 length: 15 residues. V lost 3 bases, J lost 1 base, and 12 bases lay in between. Germline CDR1 is LGHDT and CDR2 is YNNKEL (reference sequence). The CDR3: CASSHLRQLQETQYF. CDR3 bases: TGTGCCAGCAGCCACCTTCGACAGCTCCAAGAGACCCAGTACTTC.

This clonotype was observed a few times. V is TRBV20-1 and J is TRBJ2-7; maybe TRBD1 (5 bases). The CDR3 contains 14 residues. The V gene's germline CDR1 is DFQATT and CDR2 SNEGSKA (reference sequence). V lost 8 bases and J 0 bases, leaving 17 bases between the germline ends. The CDR3, as DNA: TGCAGTCCGGTTAGGAGCAGGGTCTCCTACGAGCAGTACTTC. Translation gives CSPVRSRVSYEQYF.

V and J are TRBV5-6 and TRBJ2-4; TRBD1 agrees at 7 bases. CDR1 and CDR2 (germline): SGHDT, YYEEEE. This CDR3 contains 14 residues. Unmatched junction bases numbered 6, after V lost 4 bases and J lost 5 bases. The CDR3 DNA reads as TGTGCCAGCAGCGGCAAGGGGACAGAAAACATTCAGTACTTC. Translation gives CASSGKGTENIQYF.

This clonotype has only a few counts. The V call is TRBV6-2 or TRBV6-3, the J call TRBJ2-7, with 10 bases matching TRBD1. In germline, CDR1 is MNHEY, CDR2 SVGEGT. J gave up 0 bases and V 7 bases, and 15 bases lay outside the gene matches. The CDR3 is made up of 18 amino acids. This CDR3 reads CASTFGQGDRLRSYEQYF. CDR3 in DNA: TGTGCCAGCACTTTTGGACAGGGGGACCGCCTTCGCTCCTACGAGCAGTACTTC.

The V call is TRBV29-1, the J call TRBJ1-1, with D possibly being TRBD1 (5 bases). Trimming pared 0 bases from V and 5 bases from J, leaving 10 bases between. Germline loops: CDR1 SQVTM, CDR2 ANQGSEA. The CDR3 consists of 13 residues. The CDR3 nucleotides read TGCAGCGTTGAAGAAAGGGGCCGGACTGAAGCTTTCTTT. Its protein is CSVEERGRTEAFF.

The genes are TRBV20-1 and TRBJ2-7; 8 bases map to TRBD1. In germline, CDR1 is DFQATT, CDR2 SNEGSKA (reference sequence). The junction had 4 bases not matched to a gene; V was cut back by 0 bases and J by 6 bases. CDR3 length equals 13 residues. CDR3 protein: CSARDGTGAEQYF. For the CDR3, the DNA is TGCAGTGCTAGAGATGGGACAGGAGCCGAGCAGTACTTC.

This clonotype was observed a few times. The V call is TRBV7-2, the J call TRBJ2-3; 10 nucleotides align to TRBD1. Germline CDR1 SGHTA, CDR2 FQGNSA. The CDR3 loop spans 18 amino acids. J was trimmed by 0 bases and V by 3 bases; bases with no gene match: 9. This CDR3 is CASSLKTPGQGSTDTQYF. As DNA, the CDR3 is TGTGCCAGCAGCTTGAAGACCCCGGGACAGGGGAGCACAGATACGCAGTATTTT. The variable domain in full, completed from reference TRBV7-2 and TRBJ2-3, reads GAGVSQSPSNKVTEKGKDVELRCDPISGHTALYWYRQSLGQGLEFLIYFQGNSAPDKSGLPSDRFSAERTGGSVSTLTIQRTQQEDSAVYLCASSLKTPGQGSTDTQYFGPGTRLTVL.

The chain employs TRBV12-3 or TRBV12-4 and TRBJ2-5, with a weak D call TRBD1 (6 bases). V was shortened by 4 bases and J by 5 bases, with 11 bases between the two germline ends. This CDR3 is 13 amino acids long. The CDR3 nucleotides read TGTGCCAGCAGTTGGCACAGGGAGGAGACCCAGTACTTC. Translation: CASSWHREETQYF.

This clonotype was detected a few times. J is TRBJ2-2 and V is TRBV7-2; 10 bases are shared with TRBD1. V was pared by 4 bases and J by 6 bases, with 2 bases of the junction left unmatched. CDR3 length: 14 amino acids. The germline V gene has CDR1 SGHTA and CDR2 FQGNSA. CDR3 in DNA: TGTGCCAGCAGCTCGGGACAGGGGTCCGGGGAGCTGTTTTTT. It is translated as CASSSGQGSGELFF.

The rearrangement links TRBV20-1 to TRBJ2-3, with TRBD2 matching over 7 bases. The CDR3 runs to 17 residues. Looked up from germline, CDR1 is DFQATT and CDR2 is SNEGSKA (reference sequence). J was trimmed by 1 base and V by 0 bases; bases with no gene match: 10. In nucleotides, the CDR3 is TGCAGTGCTAGAGATCTTTACGGGGGGTTTGGCACAGATACGCAGTATTTT. Protein sequence: CSARDLYGGFGTDTQYF.

This rearrangement joins TRBV20-1 to TRBJ2-5; 9 bases map to TRBD2. V trimming: 2 bases; J trimming: 4 bases; junction bases outside the gene matches: 5. The CDR3 is made up of 14 amino acids. CDR1 is DFQATT, CDR2 SNEGSKA, per germline (reference sequence). In DNA, the CDR3 is TGCAGTGCTAGAAAGCGGGGGGCAGGAGAGACCCAGTACTTC. Amino acids: CSARKRGAGETQYF.

The chain carries TRBV20-1 and TRBJ2-1, with TRBD2 matching over 10 bases. There are 16 residues in the CDR3. Germline assignment: CDR1 DFQATT and CDR2 SNEGSKA (reference sequence). V lost 6 bases, J lost 8 bases, and 16 bases stayed unmatched. The CDR3 coding sequence is TGCAGTGCCAGTCCCTCCGGGACTAGCGTTAGCTATGAGCAGTTCTTC. It encodes CSASPSGTSVSYEQFF.

The J gene is TRBJ2-5, the V gene TRBV24-1, with 7 bases fitting TRBD2. Germline values: CDR1 KGHDR, CDR2 SFDVKD. The length of the CDR3 is 16 residues. V lost 3 bases, J lost 5 bases, and 11 bases stayed unmatched. The CDR3 coding sequence is TGTGCCACCAGTGATGGAGGTGCGGGGGTCGGGGAGACCCAGTACTTC. Its protein is CATSDGGAGVGETQYF.